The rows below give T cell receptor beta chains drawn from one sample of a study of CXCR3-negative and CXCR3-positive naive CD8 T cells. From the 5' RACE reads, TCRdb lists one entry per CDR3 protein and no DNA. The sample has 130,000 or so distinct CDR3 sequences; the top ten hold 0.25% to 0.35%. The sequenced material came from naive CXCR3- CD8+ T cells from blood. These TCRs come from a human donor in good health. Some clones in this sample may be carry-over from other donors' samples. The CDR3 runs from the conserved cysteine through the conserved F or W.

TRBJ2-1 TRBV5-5 CASSLALAGYNEQFF
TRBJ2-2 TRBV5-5 CASSGQTQNTGELFF
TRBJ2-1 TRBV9 CASSVGAVNEQFF
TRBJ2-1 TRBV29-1 CSVAPLAGNEQFF
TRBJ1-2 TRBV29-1 CGVAPETGGFPNYGYTF
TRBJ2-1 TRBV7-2 CASSLVGLAGGNNEQFF
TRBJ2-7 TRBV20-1 CSAGSLSHGTYEQYF
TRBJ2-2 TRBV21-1 CASRGRNTGELFF
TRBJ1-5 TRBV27 CASSFTDRQPQHF
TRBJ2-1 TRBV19 CASSIEGTSGNEQFF
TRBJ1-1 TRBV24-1 CATRRTGNTEAFF